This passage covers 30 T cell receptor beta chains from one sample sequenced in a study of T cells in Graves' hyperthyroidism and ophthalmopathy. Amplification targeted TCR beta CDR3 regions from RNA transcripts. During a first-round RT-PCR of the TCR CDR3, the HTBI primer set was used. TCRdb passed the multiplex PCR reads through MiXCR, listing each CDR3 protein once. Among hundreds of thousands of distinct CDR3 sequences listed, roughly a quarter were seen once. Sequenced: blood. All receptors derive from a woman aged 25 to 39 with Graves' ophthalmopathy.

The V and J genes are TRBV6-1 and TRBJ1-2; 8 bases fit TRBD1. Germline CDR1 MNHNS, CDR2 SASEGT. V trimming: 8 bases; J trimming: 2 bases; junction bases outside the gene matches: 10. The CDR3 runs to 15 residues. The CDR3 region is CASADPDRENYGYTF. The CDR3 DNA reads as TGTGCCAGCGCAGACCCGGACAGGGAGAACTATGGCTACACCTTC.

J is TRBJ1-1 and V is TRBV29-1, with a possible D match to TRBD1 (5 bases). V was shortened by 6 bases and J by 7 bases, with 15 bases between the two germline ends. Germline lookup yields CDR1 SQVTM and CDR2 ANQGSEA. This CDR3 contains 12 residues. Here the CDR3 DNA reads TGCAGCGTCTGGGGGGGATCAGTTGAAGCTTTCTTT. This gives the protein CSVWGGSVEAFF.

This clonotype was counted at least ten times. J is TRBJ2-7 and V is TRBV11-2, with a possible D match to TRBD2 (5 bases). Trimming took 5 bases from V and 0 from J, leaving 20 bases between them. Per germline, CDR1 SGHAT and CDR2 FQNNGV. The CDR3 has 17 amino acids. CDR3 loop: CASSPKRTGELSYEQYF. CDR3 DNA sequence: TGTGCCAGCAGCCCCAAGCGGACGGGCGAGCTCTCCTACGAGCAGTACTTC.

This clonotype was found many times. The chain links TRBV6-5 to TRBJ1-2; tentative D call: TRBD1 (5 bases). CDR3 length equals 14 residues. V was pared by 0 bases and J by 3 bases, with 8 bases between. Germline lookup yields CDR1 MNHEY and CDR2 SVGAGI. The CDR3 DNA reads TGTGCCAGCAGTTACTCGACAGATCACTATGGCTACACCTTC. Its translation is CASSYSTDHYGYTF.

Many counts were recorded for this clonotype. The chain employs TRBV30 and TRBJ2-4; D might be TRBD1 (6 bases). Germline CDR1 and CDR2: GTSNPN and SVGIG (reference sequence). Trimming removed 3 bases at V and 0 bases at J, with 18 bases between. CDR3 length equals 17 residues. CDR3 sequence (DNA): TGTGCCTGGAGCAACGAGCAGGACAGCAAAGCCAAAAACATTCAGTACTTC. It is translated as CAWSNEQDSKAKNIQYF.

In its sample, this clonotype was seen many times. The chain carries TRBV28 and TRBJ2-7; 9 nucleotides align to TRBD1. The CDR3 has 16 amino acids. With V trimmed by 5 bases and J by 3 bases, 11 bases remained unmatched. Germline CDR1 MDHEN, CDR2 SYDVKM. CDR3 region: CASSPIGGGQGYEQYF. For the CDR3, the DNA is TGTGCCAGCAGTCCCATCGGAGGGGGACAGGGCTACGAGCAGTACTTC.

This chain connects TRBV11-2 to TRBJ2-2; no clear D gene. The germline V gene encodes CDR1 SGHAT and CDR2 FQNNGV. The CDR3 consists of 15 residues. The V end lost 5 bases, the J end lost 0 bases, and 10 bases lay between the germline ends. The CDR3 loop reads CASSPRKPNTGELFF. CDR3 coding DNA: TGTGCCAGCAGCCCACGGAAGCCGAACACCGGGGAGCTGTTTTTT.

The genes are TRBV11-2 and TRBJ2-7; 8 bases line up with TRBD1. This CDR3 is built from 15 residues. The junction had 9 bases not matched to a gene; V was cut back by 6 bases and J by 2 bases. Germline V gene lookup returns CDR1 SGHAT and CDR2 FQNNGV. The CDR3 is CASRSAGTGTYEQYF. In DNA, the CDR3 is TGTGCCAGCAGGAGCGCCGGGACAGGAACCTACGAGCAGTACTTC.

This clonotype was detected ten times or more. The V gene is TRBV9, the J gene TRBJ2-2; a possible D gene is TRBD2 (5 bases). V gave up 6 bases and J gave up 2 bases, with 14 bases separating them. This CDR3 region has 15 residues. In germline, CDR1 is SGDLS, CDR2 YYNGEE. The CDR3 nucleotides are TGTGCCAGCACCCCAGATGAGGGAAACACCGGGGAGCTGTTTTTT. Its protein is CASTPDEGNTGELFF.

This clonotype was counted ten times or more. The CDR3 loop is CASSYFPGPTNYGYTF. Here the CDR3 DNA reads TGTGCCAGCAGTTACTTCCCAGGCCCGACGAACTATGGCTACACCTTC. The rearrangement links TRBV6-2 or TRBV6-3 to TRBJ1-2; no definite D call. This CDR3 region has 16 residues. Trimming removed 1 base from V and 2 bases from J, with 14 bases in between. Germline V gives CDR1 MNHEY, CDR2 SVGEGT.

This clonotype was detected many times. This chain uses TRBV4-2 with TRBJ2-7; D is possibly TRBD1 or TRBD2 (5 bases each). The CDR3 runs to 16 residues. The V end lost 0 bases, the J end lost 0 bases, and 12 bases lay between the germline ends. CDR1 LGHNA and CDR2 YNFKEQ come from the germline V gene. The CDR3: CASSQEFGANSYEQYF. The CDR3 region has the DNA TGTGCCAGCAGCCAAGAGTTCGGGGCTAACTCCTACGAGCAGTACTTC.

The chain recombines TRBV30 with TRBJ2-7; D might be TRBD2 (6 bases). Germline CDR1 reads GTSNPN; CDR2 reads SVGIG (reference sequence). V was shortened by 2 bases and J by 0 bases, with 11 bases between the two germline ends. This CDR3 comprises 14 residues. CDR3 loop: CAWSRDFSSYEQYF. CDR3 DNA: TGTGCCTGGAGTCGGGACTTCAGCTCCTACGAGCAGTACTTC.

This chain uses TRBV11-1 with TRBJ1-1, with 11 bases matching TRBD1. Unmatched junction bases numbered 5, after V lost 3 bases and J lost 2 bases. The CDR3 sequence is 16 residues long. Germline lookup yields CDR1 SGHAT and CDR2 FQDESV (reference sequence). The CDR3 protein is CASSFGTGGFNTEAFF. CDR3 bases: TGTGCCAGCAGCTTTGGGACAGGGGGTTTTAACACTGAAGCTTTCTTT.

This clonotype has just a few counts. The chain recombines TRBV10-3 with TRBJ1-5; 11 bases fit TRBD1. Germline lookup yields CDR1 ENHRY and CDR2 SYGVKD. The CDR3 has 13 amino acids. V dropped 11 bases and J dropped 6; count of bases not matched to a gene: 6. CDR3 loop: CAAWTGGGQPQHF. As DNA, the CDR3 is TGTGCCGCCTGGACAGGGGGCGGTCAGCCCCAGCATTTT.

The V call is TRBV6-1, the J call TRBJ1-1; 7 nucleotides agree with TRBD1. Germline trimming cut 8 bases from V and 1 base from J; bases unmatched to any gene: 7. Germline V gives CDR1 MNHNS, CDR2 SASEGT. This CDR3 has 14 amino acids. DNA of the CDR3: TGTGCCAGCCTAGGGGGCAGGCGGAACACTGAAGCTTTCTTT. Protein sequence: CASLGGRRNTEAFF.

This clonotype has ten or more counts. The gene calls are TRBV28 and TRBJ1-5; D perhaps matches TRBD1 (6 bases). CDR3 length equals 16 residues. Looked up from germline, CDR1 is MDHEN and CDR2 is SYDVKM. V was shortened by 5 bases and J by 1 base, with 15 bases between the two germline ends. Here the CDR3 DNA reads TGTGCCAGCAGTCCACCGGAGGGGGAGAGCAATCAGCCCCAGCATTTT. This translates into CASSPPEGESNQPQHF.

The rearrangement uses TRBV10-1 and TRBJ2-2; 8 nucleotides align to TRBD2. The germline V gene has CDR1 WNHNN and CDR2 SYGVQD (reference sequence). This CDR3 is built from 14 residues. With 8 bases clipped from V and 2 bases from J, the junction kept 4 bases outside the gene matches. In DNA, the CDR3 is TGCGCCAGCTCGGGGGGGCCAAACACCGGGGAGCTGTTTTTT. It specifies CASSGGPNTGELFF.

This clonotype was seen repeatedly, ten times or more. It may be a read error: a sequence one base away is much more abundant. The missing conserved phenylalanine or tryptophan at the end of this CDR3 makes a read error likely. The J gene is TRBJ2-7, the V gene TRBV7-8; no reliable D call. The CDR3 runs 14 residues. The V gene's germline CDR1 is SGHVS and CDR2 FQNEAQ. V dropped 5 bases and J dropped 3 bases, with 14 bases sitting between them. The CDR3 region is CASSPLHSSYEQYI. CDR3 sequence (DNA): TGTGCCAGCAGCCCGCTCCACTCCAGCTACGAGCAGTACATC.

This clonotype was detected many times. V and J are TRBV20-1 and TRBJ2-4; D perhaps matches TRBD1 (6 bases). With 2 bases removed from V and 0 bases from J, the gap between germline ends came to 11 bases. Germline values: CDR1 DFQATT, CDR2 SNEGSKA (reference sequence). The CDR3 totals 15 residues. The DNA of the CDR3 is TGCAGTGCTAGATACTCAGGGGTAGCCAAAAACATTCAGTACTTC. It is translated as CSARYSGVAKNIQYF.

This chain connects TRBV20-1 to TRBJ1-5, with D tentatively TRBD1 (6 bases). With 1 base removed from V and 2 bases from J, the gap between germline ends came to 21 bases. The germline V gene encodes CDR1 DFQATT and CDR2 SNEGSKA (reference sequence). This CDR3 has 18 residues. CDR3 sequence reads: CSARVTGPRGLGNQPQHF. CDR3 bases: TGCAGTGCTAGAGTGACGGGACCCAGGGGATTGGGCAATCAGCCCCAGCATTTT.

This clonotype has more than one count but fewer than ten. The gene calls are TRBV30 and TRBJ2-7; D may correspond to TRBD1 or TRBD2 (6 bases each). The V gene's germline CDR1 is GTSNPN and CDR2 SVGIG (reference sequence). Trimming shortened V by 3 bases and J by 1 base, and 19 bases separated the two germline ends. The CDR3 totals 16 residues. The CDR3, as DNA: TGTGCCTGGAGCCTCAAATGGCGGGACAAGTCCTACGAGCAGTACTTC. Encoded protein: CAWSLKWRDKSYEQYF. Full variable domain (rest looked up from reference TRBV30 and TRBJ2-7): SQTIHQWPATLVQPVGSPLSLECTVEGTSNPNLYWYRQAAGRGLQLLFYSVGIGQISSEVPQNLSASRPQDRQFILSSKKLLLSDSGFYLCAWSLKWRDKSYEQYFGPGTRLTVT.

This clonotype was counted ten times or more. The CDR3, as DNA: TGTGCCAGCAAAACAGATTCCTCTGGAAACACCATATATTTT. Its translation is CASKTDSSGNTIYF. The gene calls are TRBV2 and TRBJ1-3; D remains unclear. CDR1 is SNHLY, CDR2 FYNNEI, per germline. The CDR3 runs to 14 residues. V lost 7 bases and J lost 0, with 10 bases in between.

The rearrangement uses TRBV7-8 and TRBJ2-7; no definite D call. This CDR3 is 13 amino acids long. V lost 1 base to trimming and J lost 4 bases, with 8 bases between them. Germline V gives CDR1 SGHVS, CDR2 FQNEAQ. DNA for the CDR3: TGTGCCAGCAGCTTAGACACACTATACGAGCAGTACTTC. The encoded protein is CASSLDTLYEQYF.

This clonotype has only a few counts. The CDR3 sequence: CASSPRTGTSGANVLTF. The CDR3 DNA reads as TGTGCCAGCAGCCCCCGGACAGGGACCTCTGGGGCCAACGTCCTGACTTTC. This rearrangement joins TRBV9 to TRBJ2-6; 8 nucleotides match TRBD1. This CDR3 is 17 amino acids long. Trimming cost V 4 bases and J 0 bases; bases outside gene matches: 6. The germline V gene encodes CDR1 SGDLS and CDR2 YYNGEE.

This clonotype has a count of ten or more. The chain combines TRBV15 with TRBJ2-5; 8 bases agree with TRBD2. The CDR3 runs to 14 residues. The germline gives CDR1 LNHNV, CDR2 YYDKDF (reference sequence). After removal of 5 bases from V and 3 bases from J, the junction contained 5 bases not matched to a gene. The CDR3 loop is CATSVGAGEETQYF. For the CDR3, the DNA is TGTGCCACCAGCGTCGGAGCGGGGGAAGAGACCCAGTACTTC.

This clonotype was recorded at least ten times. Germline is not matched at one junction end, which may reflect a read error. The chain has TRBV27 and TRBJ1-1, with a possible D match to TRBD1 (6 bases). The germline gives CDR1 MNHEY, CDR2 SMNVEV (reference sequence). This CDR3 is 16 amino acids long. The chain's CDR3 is CASSFRQGPMNTEALF. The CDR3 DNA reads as TGTGCCAGCAGTTTCCGCCAGGGGCCCATGAACACTGAAGCTCTCTTT.

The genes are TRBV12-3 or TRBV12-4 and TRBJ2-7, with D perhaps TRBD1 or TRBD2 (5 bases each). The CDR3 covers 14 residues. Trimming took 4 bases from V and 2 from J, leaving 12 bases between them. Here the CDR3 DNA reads TGTGCCAGCAGTTGGCAGGGACCTACCTACGAGCAGTACTTC. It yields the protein CASSWQGPTYEQYF.

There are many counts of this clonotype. The CDR3: CAISEGTRSSYEQYF. The CDR3, as DNA: TGTGCCATCAGTGAGGGGACGAGGAGCTCCTACGAGCAGTACTTC. This chain links TRBV10-3 with TRBJ2-7; either TRBD1 or TRBD2 may supply D (5 bases each). V lost 2 bases and J 0 bases, leaving 11 bases between the germline ends. The CDR3 is 15 residues long. Germline V gives CDR1 ENHRY, CDR2 SYGVKD.

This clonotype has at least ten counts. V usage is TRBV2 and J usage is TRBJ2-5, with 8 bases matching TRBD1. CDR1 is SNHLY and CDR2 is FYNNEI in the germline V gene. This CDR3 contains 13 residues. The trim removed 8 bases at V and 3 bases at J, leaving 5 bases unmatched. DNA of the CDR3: TGTGCCAGCGGCCTGACAGGGGAAGAGACCCAGTACTTC. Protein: CASGLTGEETQYF. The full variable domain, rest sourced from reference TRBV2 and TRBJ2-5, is EPEVTQTPSHQVTQMGQEVILRCVPISNHLYFYWYRQILGQKVEFLVSFYNNEISEKSEIFDDQFSVERPDGSNFTLKIRSTKLEDSAMYFCASGLTGEETQYFGPGTRLLVL.

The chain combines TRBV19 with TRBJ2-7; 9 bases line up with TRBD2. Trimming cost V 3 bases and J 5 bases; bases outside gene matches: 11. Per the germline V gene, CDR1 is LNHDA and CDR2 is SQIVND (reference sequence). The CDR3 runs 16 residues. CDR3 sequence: CASSMWASGIRNEQYF. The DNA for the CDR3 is TGTGCCAGTAGTATGTGGGCTAGCGGGATTAGGAACGAGCAGTACTTC.